There are many counts of the clone carrying this T cell receptor beta chain. Its matching antigen is unknown. In the ophthalmopathy cohort, Clinical Activity Score was at least 3, NOSPECS grade at least 4, and duration under 3 months. Each diagnosis drew on symptoms, thyroxine, TRAb, thyroid ultrasound and orbital computed tomography findings. This entry belongs to a study of T cells in Graves' hyperthyroidism and ophthalmopathy. Broader study findings: A median 6.5 months before onset, the model predicted ophthalmopathy.

The CDR3 is made up of 15 amino acids. V was cut by 5 bases and J by 0 bases, with 14 bases left in between. Looked up from germline, CDR1 is MNHEY and CDR2 is SVGEGT. Template material for amplifying TCR beta CDR3 regions consisted of RNA transcripts. Initially, a first-round RT-PCR of the TCR CDR3 employed the HTBI primer set. TCRdb reanalysed the multiplex PCR reads using MiXCR and keeps one entry per CDR3 protein. Of roughly 520,000 distinct CDR3 sequences listed, approximately 25% are singletons. The genes are TRBV6-2 or TRBV6-3 and TRBJ2-7, with D possibly TRBD1 on 5 matching bases. Sequencing was carried out using blood. The clonotype comes from a woman aged 25 to 39 with Graves' ophthalmopathy. This CDR3 reads CASSRGRRGSYEQYF. The CDR3 DNA follows: TGTGCCAGCAGTAGGGGCAGGAGAGGCTCCTACGAGCAGTACTTC.